This T cell receptor beta chain was found in a study of T cells in tuberculosis. In the study overall: A South African cohort included IGRA-negative adolescents, latently infected IGRA-positive adolescents and adults with active tuberculosis. Study observations and caveats: GMM-specific TCRs were nearer to active tuberculosis alpha repertoires, suggesting expansion.

Here immunoSEQ multiplex PCR was the method, and the copy in TCRdb shows in-frame clones only, minus some. The sample has about 43,000 clones, approximately 94% seen once. A note on this clone: Its antigen is undetermined.

This receptor was identified in a donor aged 5 to 30 with latent tuberculosis or without tuberculosis infection. Some clones in this sample may be carry-over from other donors' samples. The source material was PBMCs.

The CDR3 coding sequence is TGTGCCAGCAGTTTTCACAATAATTACGAGCAGTACTTC. Protein: CASSFHNNYEQYF. The V call is TRBV27, the J call TRBJ2-7; D not resolved. CDR1 and CDR2 (germline): MNHEY, SMNVEV (reference sequence). The CDR3 contains 13 residues. Between the trimmed V and J ends, which lost 3 bases and 4 bases, there was a span of 10 bases.